One and the same sample provided the 4 T cell receptor beta chains below, sequenced in a study of OX40 agonist ivuxolimab in advanced cancers. TCRdb's table, derived via immunoSEQ multiplex PCR, lists solely in-frame clones and lacks some. The data hold about 83,000 clones, with approximately 92% observed a single time. Material: CD4+ or CD8+ T cells sorted from blood, obtained in a trial of the OX40 agonist ivuxolimab. These receptors came from an adult with an advanced solid tumor such as melanoma, head and neck, liver or kidney cancer.

The chain is built from TRBV30 and TRBJ1-1, with unresolved D. Germline CDR1 is GTSNPN and CDR2 is SVGIG (reference sequence). V lost 1 base and J 1 base, leaving 7 bases between the germline ends. This CDR3 has 13 residues. CDR3 region: CAWSAATNTEAFF. The DNA of the CDR3 is TGTGCCTGGAGTGCGGCCACGAACACTGAAGCTTTCTTT. The full variable domain, completed using reference TRBV30 and TRBJ1-1, is SQTIHQWPATLVQPVGSPLSLECTVEGTSNPNLYWYRQAAGRGLQLLFYSVGIGQISSEVPQNLSASRPQDRQFILSSKKLLLSDSGFYLCAWSAATNTEAFFGQGTRLTVV.

The chain couples TRBV21-1 to TRBJ2-2; TRBD2 is the table's D call, not checked against the DNA. TRBV21-1 is listed as a pseudogene. The CDR3 is 18 residues long. The CDR3 protein is CASISGGLAGSNTGELFF. The CDR3 bases are TGTGCCAGCATCAGCGGGGGACTAGCGGGGTCGAACACCGGGGAGCTGTTTTTT.

The V and J genes are TRBV10-1 and TRBJ2-1; D might be TRBD1 (6 bases). CDR3 length: 14 amino acids. Germline CDR1 is WNHNN and CDR2 is SYGVQD (reference sequence). Trimming cost V 7 bases and J 0 bases, with 10 bases left between them. CDR3 nucleotides: TGCGCCAGCACTTCAGGGGACTCCTACAATGAGCAGTTCTTC. Translating gives CASTSGDSYNEQFF.

The chain combines TRBV9 with TRBJ1-1, with 9 bases fitting TRBD1. The CDR3 loop spans 18 amino acids. CDR1 SGDLS and CDR2 YYNGEE come from the germline V gene. Trimming took 4 bases from V and 6 from J; bases not matched to a gene: 19. CDR3 region: CASSQWIKTGTGLSEAFF. CDR3 sequence (DNA): TGTGCCAGCAGCCAATGGATTAAGACCGGGACAGGGCTTTCTGAAGCTTTCTTT. Combining the CDR3 with reference TRBV9 and TRBJ1-1 gives the whole variable domain DSGVTQTPKHLITATGQRVTLRCSPRSGDLSVYWYQQSLDQGLQFLIQYYNGEERAKGNILERFSAQQFPDLHSELNLSSLELGDSALYFCASSQWIKTGTGLSEAFFGQGTRLTVV.